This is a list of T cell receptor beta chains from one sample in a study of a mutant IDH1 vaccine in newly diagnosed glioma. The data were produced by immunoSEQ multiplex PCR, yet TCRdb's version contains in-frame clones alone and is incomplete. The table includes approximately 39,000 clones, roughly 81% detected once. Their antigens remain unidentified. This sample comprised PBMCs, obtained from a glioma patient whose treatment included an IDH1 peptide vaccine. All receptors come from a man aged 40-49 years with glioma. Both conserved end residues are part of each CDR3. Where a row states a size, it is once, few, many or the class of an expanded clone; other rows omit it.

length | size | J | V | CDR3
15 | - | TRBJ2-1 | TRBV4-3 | CASSPDRETDNEQFF
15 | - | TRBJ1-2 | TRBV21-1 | CASSKALWDSYGYTF
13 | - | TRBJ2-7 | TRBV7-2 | CASSFDPSSEQYF
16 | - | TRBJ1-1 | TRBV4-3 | CASSQDPAGPNTEAFF
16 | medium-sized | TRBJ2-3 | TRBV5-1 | CASSSSSGSSTDTQYF
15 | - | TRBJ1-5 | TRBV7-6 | CASSLGTVEDQPQHF
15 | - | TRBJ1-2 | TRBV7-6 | CASSANLDSLYGYTF
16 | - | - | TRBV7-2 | CASSPRGFDRAYEQYF
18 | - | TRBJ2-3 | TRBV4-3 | CASSQDATSGGAADTQYF
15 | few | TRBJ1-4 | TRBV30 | CAWSVQAQGPQKLFF
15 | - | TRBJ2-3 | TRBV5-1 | CASSLRGLSTDTQYF
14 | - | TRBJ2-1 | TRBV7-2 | CASSLATGTREQFF
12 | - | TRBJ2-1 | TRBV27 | CASSLLGGEQFF
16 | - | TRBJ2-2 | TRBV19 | CATLQSGGAITGELFF
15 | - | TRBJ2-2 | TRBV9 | CASRSGGANTGELFF
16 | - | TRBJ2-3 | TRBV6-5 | CASSYSFHTGADTQYF
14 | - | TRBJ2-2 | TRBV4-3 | CASSPGLNTGELFF
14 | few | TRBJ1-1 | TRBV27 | CASSLSYPGNTAFF
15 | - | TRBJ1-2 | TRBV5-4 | CASSLSGQGLGGYTF
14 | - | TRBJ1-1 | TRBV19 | CASSTRQPNTEAFF
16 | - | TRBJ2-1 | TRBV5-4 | CASSLFSGRSYNEQFF
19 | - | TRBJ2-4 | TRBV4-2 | CASSQAASGGARAKNIQYF
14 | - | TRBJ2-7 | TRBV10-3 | CVISEMRGSYEQYF
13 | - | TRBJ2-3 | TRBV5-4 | CASSRSSRDTQYF
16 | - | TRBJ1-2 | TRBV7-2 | CASSYRGDSPLYGYTF
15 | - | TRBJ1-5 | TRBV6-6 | CASSYSQTGGQPQHF
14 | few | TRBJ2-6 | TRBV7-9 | CASSSGAGANVLTF
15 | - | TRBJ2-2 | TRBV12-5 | CASGFQSKDTGELFF
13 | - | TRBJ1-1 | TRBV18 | CASSPDRGTEAFF
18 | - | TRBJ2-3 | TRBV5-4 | CASSLAWGQGGHTDTQYF
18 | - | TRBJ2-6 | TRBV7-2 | CASSSSAGMGSGANVLTF
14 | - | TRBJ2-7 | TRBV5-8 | CASRGTGPSYEQYF
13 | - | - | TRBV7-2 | CASSPLPFYEQYF
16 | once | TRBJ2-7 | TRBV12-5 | CASSRPGQGLGYEQYF
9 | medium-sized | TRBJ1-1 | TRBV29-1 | CSVYPEAFF
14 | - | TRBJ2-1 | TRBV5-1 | CASSPGTGANEQFF
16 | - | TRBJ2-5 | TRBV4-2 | CASSQVRTSGEETQYF
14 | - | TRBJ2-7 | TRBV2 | CASSRSGGGYEQYF
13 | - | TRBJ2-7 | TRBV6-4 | CASSDDSSYEQYF
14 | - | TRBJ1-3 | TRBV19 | CASSIRGPGNTIYF
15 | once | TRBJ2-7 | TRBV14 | CASSQRGRSSYEQYF
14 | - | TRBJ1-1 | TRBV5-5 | CASSAQGGNTEAFF
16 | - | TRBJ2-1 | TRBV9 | CASSADPASGYNEQFF
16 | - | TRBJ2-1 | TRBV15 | CATSRGKDLGLNEQFF
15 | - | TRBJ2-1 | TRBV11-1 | CASSLQRGSYNEQFF
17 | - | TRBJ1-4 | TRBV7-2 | CASSLLVGQGLNEKLFF
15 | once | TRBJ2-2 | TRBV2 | CASRLGQGSTGELFF
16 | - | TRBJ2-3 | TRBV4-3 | CASSPAQRINTDTQYF
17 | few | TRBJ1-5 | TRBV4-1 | CASSQGGQGYSNQPQHF
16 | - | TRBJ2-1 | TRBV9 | CASSVTPNYRSNEQFF
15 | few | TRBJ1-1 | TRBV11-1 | CASSPRKGTGDEAFF
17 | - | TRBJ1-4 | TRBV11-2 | CASSQRQGAVTNEKLFF
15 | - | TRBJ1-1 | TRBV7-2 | CASRFFGRRNTEAFF
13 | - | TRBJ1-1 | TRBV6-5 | CAINVGGNTEAFF
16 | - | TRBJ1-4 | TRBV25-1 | CASNTGGLATNEKLFF
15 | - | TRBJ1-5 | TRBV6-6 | CASSLSVAGSQPQHF